The 29 T cell receptor beta chains listed next were all sequenced from one sample in a study of beta chain features in type 1 diabetes. Expressed TCRB transcripts got sequenced, as all isolated RNA was reverse transcribed. Produced via immunoSEQ multiplex PCR; TCRdb's table is partial and in-frame only. The data contain about 220,000 clones, under 13% of them seen just once; the ten biggest clones take up 1% to 1.5%. The material sequenced was central memory CD4+ T cells from blood. The receptor set was obtained from a man younger than 35 in good health.

This clone has just a few counts. The V and J genes are TRBV7-2 and TRBJ2-3; weak D call: TRBD1 (7 bases). This CDR3 has 16 amino acids. Germline V CDR1 and CDR2: SGHTA, FQGNSA. Trimming left V 1 base short and J 2 bases short, with 13 bases between. The CDR3 sequence is CASSLEPGGYTDTQYF. The CDR3 nucleotides read TGTGCCAGCAGCTTAGAACCAGGGGGGTACACAGATACGCAGTATTTT.

As concerns this clone: A single base is all that separates this from a far larger clone, so a read error is likely. Other DNA sequences in this sample translate to the same CDR3. The rearrangement uses TRBV29-1 and TRBJ2-6; D remains ambiguous. The CDR3 is 14 amino acids. Trimming cost V 6 bases and J 0 bases, with 9 bases left between them. Germline CDR1 reads SQVTM; CDR2 reads ANQGSEA. CDR3 nucleotide sequence: TGCAGCGTGGGTAGCCACTCTGGGGCCAACGTCCTGACTTTC. Protein: CSVGSHSGANVLTF.

The chain uses TRBV7-2 and TRBJ2-7; D uncertain. CDR1 is SGHTA and CDR2 is FQGNSA in the germline V gene. Trimming stripped 1 base from V and 4 bases from J, with 8 bases between. The CDR3 contains 13 residues. CDR3 bases: TGTGCCAGCAGCTTAGTAGCTCAGTACGAGCAGTACTTC. This sequence encodes CASSLVAQYEQYF.

This clone was seen a few times. The chain uses TRBV7-2 and TRBJ2-3, with a weak D call TRBD1 (6 bases). CDR1 and CDR2 from the germline V gene are SGHTA and FQGNSA. The CDR3 runs to 13 residues. V lost 5 bases and J 14 bases, leaving 20 bases between the germline ends. The CDR3 nucleotides are TGTGCCAGCAGCGCACAGGGTCCAAAGATGAGGTATTTT. This codes for CASSAQGPKMRYF.

The sample holds a few counts of this clone. This chain uses TRBV10-3 with TRBJ2-1, with 11 bases that match TRBD2. The CDR3 is 21 amino acids. V trimming: 6 bases; J trimming: 5 bases; junction bases outside the gene matches: 24. CDR1 is ENHRY and CDR2 is SYGVKD in the germline V gene. This CDR3 reads CAIRARGLLGTSGSRDNEQFF. CDR3 DNA sequence: TGTGCCATCAGAGCCCGGGGGCTCCTAGGGACTAGCGGTTCAAGGGACAATGAGCAGTTCTTC.

J is TRBJ1-3 and V is TRBV29-1; 7 nucleotides agree with TRBD1. The CDR3 loop spans 13 amino acids. The V gene's germline CDR1 is SQVTM and CDR2 ANQGSEA. Trimming removed 7 bases from V and 0 bases from J; junction bases left unmatched: 3. CDR3 coding DNA: TGCAGCGCACAGGGGTCCTCTGGAAACACCATATATTTT. Protein sequence: CSAQGSSGNTIYF. Drawing the rest from reference TRBV29-1 and TRBJ1-3, the complete variable domain is SAVISQKPSRDICQRGTSLTIQCQVDSQVTMMFWYRQQPGQSLTLIATANQGSEATYESGFVIDKFPISRPNLTFSTLTVSNMSPEDSSIYLCSAQGSSGNTIYFGEGSWLTVV.

In this sample, this clone turned up many times. V usage is TRBV29-1 and J usage is TRBJ2-6; D is possibly TRBD1 or TRBD2 (5 bases each). This CDR3 spans 17 amino acids. V shed 4 bases and J shed 0 bases, with 16 bases lying between them. Germline CDR1 and CDR2: SQVTM and ANQGSEA. CDR3 residues: CSVGGGDPGSGANVLTF. DNA for the CDR3: TGCAGCGTTGGGGGTGGGGACCCAGGCTCTGGGGCCAACGTCCTGACTTTC.

At least ten counts were recorded for this clone. The chain is built from TRBV18 and TRBJ2-6, with D perhaps being TRBD1 or TRBD2 (5 bases each). The CDR3 is 16 residues long. From germline, CDR1 is KGHSH and CDR2 LQKENI. Trimming stripped 6 bases from V and 1 base from J, with 13 bases between. CDR3: CASSEGIWSGANVLTF. The CDR3 bases are TGTGCCAGCTCCGAGGGGATCTGGTCTGGGGCCAACGTCCTGACTTTC.

Notes on this clone: The germline gene is not matched at one end of the junction; a read error may be the cause. The chain joins TRBV28 to TRBJ2-1; TRBD2 aligns across 7 bases. Germline CDR1 MDHEN, CDR2 SYDVKM. The CDR3 is 18 amino acids. The CDR3 nucleotides are TGTGCCCGCAGGCTCCACCCCGATAGCGGGTCCCCACTCAATGAGCAGTTCTTC. Protein sequence: CARRLHPDSGSPLNEQFF.

The gene calls are TRBV29-1 and TRBJ1-5, with TRBD1 as a possible D gene (5 bases). The CDR3 contains 15 residues. Deletions cut 0 bases from V and 4 bases from J, with 13 bases between. Germline V gene data show CDR1 as SQVTM and CDR2 as ANQGSEA. The CDR3 region is CSVEEGGARNQPQHF. The CDR3 nucleotides are TGCAGCGTTGAAGAAGGAGGGGCCAGAAATCAGCCCCAGCATTTT.

This clone was picked up a small number of times. This chain uses TRBV27 with TRBJ2-5, with 13 bases that match TRBD2. Germline V gene data show CDR1 as MNHEY and CDR2 as SMNVEV (reference sequence). Trimming removed 5 bases from V and 5 bases from J; junction bases left unmatched: 23. CDR3 size: 21 residues. The CDR3 here is CASSPSYQRTSGRRLGETQYF. The CDR3 bases are TGTGCCAGCAGTCCATCTTACCAAAGGACTAGCGGGAGACGGTTAGGGGAGACCCAGTACTTC.

Only a few counts were recorded for this clone. CDR3 region: CASSLAGSIHQPQHF. CDR3 DNA: TGCGCCAGCAGCTTGGCCGGCAGCATCCATCAGCCCCAGCATTTT. V usage is TRBV5-1 and J usage is TRBJ1-5; D not certain. Trimming shortened V by 0 bases and J by 5 bases, and 12 bases separated the two germline ends. The CDR3 has 15 residues. Germline CDR1 reads SGHRS; CDR2 reads YFSETQ.

This clone was seen repeatedly, ten times or more. The rearrangement joins TRBV10-3 to TRBJ2-7; D is undetermined. Germline V CDR1 and CDR2: ENHRY, SYGVKD. V was shortened by 10 bases and J by 5 bases, with 12 bases between the two germline ends. The CDR3 has 11 residues. CDR3 sequence reads: CATTNAHEQYF. CDR3 sequence (DNA): TGTGCCACGACGAACGCACACGAGCAGTACTTC.

This clone was picked up many times. The V call is TRBV28, the J call TRBJ2-5, with a weak D call TRBD1 (6 bases). V gave up 0 bases and J gave up 1 base, with 9 bases separating them. Germline V gene data show CDR1 as MDHEN and CDR2 as SYDVKM. This CDR3 comprises 15 residues. CDR3 protein: CASSLWGALQETQYF. As DNA, the CDR3 is TGTGCCAGCAGTTTATGGGGGGCGCTCCAAGAGACCCAGTACTTC. Full variable domain (rest looked up from reference TRBV28 and TRBJ2-5): DVKVTQSSRYLVKRTGEKVFLECVQDMDHENMFWYRQDPGLGLRLIYFSYDVKMKEKGDIPEGYSVSREKKERFSLILESASTNQTSMYLCASSLWGALQETQYFGPGTRLLVL.

The J gene is TRBJ2-6, the V gene TRBV7-3, with 7 bases identical to TRBD1. The V gene end was trimmed by 2 bases and the J gene end by 3 bases; junction bases not matched to a gene: 10. The germline gives CDR1 SGHTA, CDR2 FQGTGA. The CDR3 consists of 18 residues. As DNA, the CDR3 is TGTGCCAGCAGCTTATCCCTCAACAGGGGAGATGGGGCCAACGTCCTGACTTTC. It is translated as CASSLSLNRGDGANVLTF.

This clone has ten or more counts. The chain has TRBV2 and TRBJ2-3; D ambiguous. The length of the CDR3 is 12 residues. Trimming took off 6 bases at V and 5 bases at J, with 9 bases between the two ends. Germline CDR1 and CDR2: SNHLY and FYNNEI. The CDR3 nucleotides read TGTGCCAGCAGGCTTATACAAGATACGCAGTATTTT. Residues: CASRLIQDTQYF.

This clone has more than one count but fewer than ten. It differs at one base from a far larger clone, so likely a read error. Other DNA sequences within the sample encode an identical CDR3. V and J are TRBV5-4 and TRBJ2-5; 8 bases map to TRBD2. The CDR3 loop spans 14 amino acids. The germline V gene has CDR1 SGHNT and CDR2 YYREEE (reference sequence). The trim removed 4 bases at V and 4 bases at J, leaving 6 bases unmatched. CDR3 DNA: TGTGCCAGCAGCCAAGATCTAGCGGGAGAGACCCAGTACTTC. Encoded protein: CASSQDLAGETQYF. Supplemented by reference TRBV5-4 and TRBJ2-5, the full variable domain reads ETGVTQSPTHLIKTRGQQVTLRCSSQSGHNTVSWYQQALGQGPQFIFQYYREEENGRGNFPPRFSGLQFPNYSSELNVNALELDDSALYLCASSQDLAGETQYFGPGTRLLVL.

This clone was found a few times. This rearrangement joins TRBV18 to TRBJ2-7; 7 nucleotides match TRBD1. Germline V gene sequence: CDR1 KGHSH, CDR2 LQKENI. The CDR3 extends over 14 amino acids. The trim removed 5 bases at V and 6 bases at J, leaving 10 bases unmatched. The CDR3 spells CASSSDRVGGEQYF. As DNA, the CDR3 is TGTGCCAGCTCATCCGACAGGGTAGGAGGCGAGCAGTACTTC. Supplemented by reference TRBV18 and TRBJ2-7, the full variable domain reads NAGVMQNPRHLVRRRGQEARLRCSPMKGHSHVYWYRQLPEEGLKFMVYLQKENIIDESGMPKERFSAEFPKEGPSILRIQQVVRGDSAAYFCASSSDRVGGEQYFGPGTRLTVT.

The rearrangement uses TRBV7-2 and TRBJ1-2, with 8 bases aligning to TRBD1. The J segment lost 3 bases and the V segment lost 4 bases, leaving 7 bases of the junction unmatched. Germline CDR1 SGHTA, CDR2 FQGNSA. The CDR3 contains 15 residues. The CDR3 bases are TGTGCCAGCAGCTACAACAGGGGGTCTTACTATGGCTACACCTTC. Protein: CASSYNRGSYYGYTF.

This clone was counted only a few times. CDR3 coding DNA: TGTGCCACTGGGGGCGCGGCTAATGAAAAACTGTTTTTT. It specifies CATGGAANEKLFF. The chain recombines TRBV19 with TRBJ1-4; D perhaps matches TRBD1 (6 bases). Trimming left V 10 bases short and J 3 bases short, with 12 bases between. Per germline, CDR1 LNHDA and CDR2 SQIVND (reference sequence). CDR3 length equals 13 residues.

This chain uses TRBV27 with TRBJ1-2, with D uncertain. Germline V lookup: CDR1 MNHEY, CDR2 SMNVEV (reference sequence). CDR3 length: 15 amino acids. The germline V and J ends were trimmed by 5 bases and 3 bases, with 16 bases remaining between them. This CDR3 is CASSPHEIKDYGYTF. DNA of the CDR3: TGTGCCAGCAGTCCCCATGAGATAAAAGACTATGGCTACACCTTC.

This clone turned up a few times. Here the CDR3 reads CASSRPTGEDEQFF. In DNA form, the CDR3 reads TGCGCCAGCAGCCGTCCGACAGGGGAGGATGAGCAGTTCTTC. The rearrangement joins TRBV5-1 to TRBJ2-1; TRBD1 matches 8 bases. The germline gives CDR1 SGHRS, CDR2 YFSETQ. The junction had 8 bases not matched to a gene; V was cut back by 4 bases and J by 8 bases. There are 14 residues in the CDR3.

This chain uses TRBV28 with TRBJ2-3; a possible D gene is TRBD1 (5 bases). Trimming shortened V by 10 bases and J by 9 bases, and 14 bases separated the two germline ends. The CDR3 loop spans 11 amino acids. The germline CDR1 and CDR2 sequences are MDHEN and SYDVKM. The CDR3 sequence is CATLSGFTQYF. CDR3 DNA: TGTGCCACCCTTTCAGGGTTCACGCAGTATTTT. The complete variable domain, with remaining parts taken from reference TRBV28 and TRBJ2-3, reads DVKVTQSSRYLVKRTGEKVFLECVQDMDHENMFWYRQDPGLGLRLIYFSYDVKMKEKGDIPEGYSVSREKKERFSLILESASTNQTSMYLCATLSGFTQYFGPGTRLTVL.

The chain carries TRBV27 and TRBJ1-2; the match to TRBD1 covers 8 bases. The trim removed 8 bases at V and 4 bases at J, leaving 9 bases unmatched. The germline V gene encodes CDR1 MNHEY and CDR2 SMNVEV (reference sequence). This CDR3 is 14 amino acids long. CDR3 in amino acids: CASGWTGIGYGYTF. CDR3 coding DNA: TGTGCCAGCGGATGGACAGGGATAGGCTATGGCTACACCTTC.

V and J are TRBV29-1 and TRBJ2-5, with TRBD1 matching over 10 bases. The last part of the DNA fits TRBJ2-7 better; the J call may be wrong. The germline V gene encodes CDR1 SQVTM and CDR2 ANQGSEA. The CDR3 is 15 amino acids. In DNA, the CDR3 is TGCAGCGTCGCCCCTTGGACAGGGGGTAGAGACGAGCAGTACTTC. It yields the protein CSVAPWTGGRDEQYF.

The chain has TRBV4-1 and TRBJ2-1; D is undetermined. Germline V CDR1 and CDR2: MGHRA, YSYEKL. The germline V and J ends were trimmed by 1 base and 9 bases, with 16 bases remaining between them. The CDR3 runs to 15 residues. The chain's CDR3 is CASSQGTSRASEQFF. CDR3 DNA sequence: TGCGCCAGCAGCCAAGGGACGTCCCGGGCGTCTGAGCAGTTCTTC.

This clone was counted a few times. The chain combines TRBV19 with TRBJ2-2; the D call may be TRBD1 or TRBD2 (5 bases each). The germline CDR1 and CDR2 sequences are LNHDA and SQIVND (reference sequence). The CDR3 extends over 16 amino acids. V lost 4 bases and J 8 bases, leaving 20 bases between the germline ends. The CDR3 coding sequence is TGTGCCAGTAGTACGCTGACTATCGTCAGGGTGGGGGAGCTGTTTTTT. It specifies CASSTLTIVRVGELFF.

This clone occurred a few times. A much larger clone is a single base away; this may be a read error. The rearrangement joins TRBV2 to TRBJ2-2; possibly TRBD1 or TRBD2 for D (5 bases each). The V and J ends lost 4 bases and 4 bases respectively, with 13 bases between them. Germline V gene data show CDR1 as SNHLY and CDR2 as FYNNEI. This CDR3 is built from 15 residues. CDR3 nucleotides: TGTGCCAGCAGTGCGCTTGGGGCGGGCACCGGGGAGCTGTTTTTT. This encodes CASSALGAGTGELFF.

There are a few counts of this clone. CDR3 coding DNA: TGCGCCAGCAGCCAAGAAACCGGACAGAGTTTCACAGATACGCAGTATTTT. Its protein is CASSQETGQSFTDTQYF. V gene TRBV4-1 combines with J gene TRBJ2-3; weak D call: TRBD1 (6 bases). The CDR3 sequence is 17 residues long. The V end was cut by 0 bases, the J end by 2 bases, with 15 bases between. CDR1 is MGHRA and CDR2 is YSYEKL in the germline V gene.